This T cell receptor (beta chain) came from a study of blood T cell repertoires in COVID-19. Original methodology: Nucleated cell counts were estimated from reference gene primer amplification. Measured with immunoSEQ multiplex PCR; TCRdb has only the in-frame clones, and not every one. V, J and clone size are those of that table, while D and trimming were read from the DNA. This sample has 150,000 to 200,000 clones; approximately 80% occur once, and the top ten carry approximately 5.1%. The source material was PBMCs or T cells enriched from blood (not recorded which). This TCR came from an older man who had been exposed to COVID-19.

The CDR3: CASMDPGQGKTEAFF. DNA of the CDR3: TGTGCCAGTATGGATCCGGGACAGGGGAAGACTGAAGCTTTCTTT. The genes are TRBV19 and TRBJ1-1, with TRBD1 identical over 10 bases. The CDR3 is 15 amino acids. The trim removed 7 bases at V and 5 bases at J, leaving 10 bases unmatched. Germline values: CDR1 LNHDA, CDR2 SQIVND (reference sequence).